The sequence of this T cell receptor beta chain was determined in a study of blood T cell repertoires in COVID-19. This clone was counted once. This CDR3 is built from 14 residues. Germline V gene lookup returns CDR1 MNHEY and CDR2 SVGAGI. The V end was cut by 5 bases, the J end by 3 bases, with 14 bases between. Measured with immunoSEQ multiplex PCR; TCRdb has only the in-frame clones, and not every one. The profile shows about 83,000 clones, under 80% of them singletons. Sequencing input: peripheral blood. This chain joins TRBV6-5 and TRBJ2-7; D possibly corresponds to TRBD1 (6 bases). The TCR originated in a woman aged 80 or over with active or convalescent COVID-19. The CDR3 region is CASSTSRGDYEQYF. CDR3 bases: TGTGCCAGCAGTACCTCCAGGGGAGACTACGAGCAGTACTTC.